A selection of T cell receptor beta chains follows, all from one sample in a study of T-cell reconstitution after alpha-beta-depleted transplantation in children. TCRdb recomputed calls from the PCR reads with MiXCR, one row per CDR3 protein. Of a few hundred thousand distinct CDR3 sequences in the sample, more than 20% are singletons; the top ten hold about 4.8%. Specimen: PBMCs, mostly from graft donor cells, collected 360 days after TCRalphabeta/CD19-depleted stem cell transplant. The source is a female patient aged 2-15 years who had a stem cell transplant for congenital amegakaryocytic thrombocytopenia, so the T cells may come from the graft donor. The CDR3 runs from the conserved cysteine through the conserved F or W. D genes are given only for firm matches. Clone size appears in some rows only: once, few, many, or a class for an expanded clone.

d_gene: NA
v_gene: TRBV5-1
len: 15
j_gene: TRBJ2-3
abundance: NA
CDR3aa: CASSPTGEFTDTQYF
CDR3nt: TGCGCCAGCAGCCCCACGGGGGAATTCACAGATACGCAGTATTTT

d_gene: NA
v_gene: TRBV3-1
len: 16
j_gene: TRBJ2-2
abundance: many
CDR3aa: CASSQLPGRATGELFF
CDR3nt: TGTGCCAGCAGCCAGTTGCCGGGAAGGGCCACCGGGGAGCTGTTTTTT

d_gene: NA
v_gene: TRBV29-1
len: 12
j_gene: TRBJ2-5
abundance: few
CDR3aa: CSVDQGLETQYF
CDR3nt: TGCAGCGTTGATCAGGGGTTGGAGACCCAGTACTTC

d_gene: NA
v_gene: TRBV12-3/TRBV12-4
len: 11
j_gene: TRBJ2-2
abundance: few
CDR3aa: CASRIGGELFF
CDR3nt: TGTGCCAGCAGAATAGGCGGGGAGCTGTTTTTT

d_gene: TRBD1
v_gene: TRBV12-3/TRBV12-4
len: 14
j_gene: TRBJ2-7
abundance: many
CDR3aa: CASSKDRVTYEQYF
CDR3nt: TGTGCCAGCAGTAAGGACAGGGTTACCTACGAGCAGTACTTC

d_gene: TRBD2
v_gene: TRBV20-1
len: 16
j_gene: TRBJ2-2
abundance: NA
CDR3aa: CCATGLAASNTGELFF
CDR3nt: TGCTGTGCTACGGGACTAGCGGCCTCGAACACCGGGGAGCTGTTTTTT

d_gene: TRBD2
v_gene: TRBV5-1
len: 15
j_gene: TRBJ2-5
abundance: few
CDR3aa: CASSLASGRWETQYF
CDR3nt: TGCGCCAGCAGCTTGGCTAGCGGGAGATGGGAGACCCAGTACTTC

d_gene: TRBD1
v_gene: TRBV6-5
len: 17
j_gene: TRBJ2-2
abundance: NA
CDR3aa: CASSYSNRGPRVGELFF
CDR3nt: TGTGCCAGCAGTTACTCGAACAGGGGACCCCGAGTCGGGGAGCTGTTTTTT

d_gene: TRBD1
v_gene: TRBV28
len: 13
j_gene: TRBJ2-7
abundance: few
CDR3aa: CASRGQGGYEQYF
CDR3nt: TGTGCCAGCAGGGGACAGGGGGGATACGAGCAGTACTTC

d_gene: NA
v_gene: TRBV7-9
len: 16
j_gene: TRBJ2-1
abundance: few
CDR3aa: CASSLLDDYSYNEQFF
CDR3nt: TGTGCCAGCAGCTTACTGGACGACTATAGTTACAATGAGCAGTTCTTC

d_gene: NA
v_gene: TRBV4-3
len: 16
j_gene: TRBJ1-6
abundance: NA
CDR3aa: CASSQARSSYNSPLHF
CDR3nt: TGCGCCAGCAGCCAAGCCAGGAGCTCCTATAATTCACCCCTCCACTTT

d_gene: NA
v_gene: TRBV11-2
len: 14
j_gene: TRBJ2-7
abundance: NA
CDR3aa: CASSFVSAADEQYF
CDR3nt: TGTGCCAGCAGCTTCGTATCGGCGGCGGACGAGCAGTACTTC

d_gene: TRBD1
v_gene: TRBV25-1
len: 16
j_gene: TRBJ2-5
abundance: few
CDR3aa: CASSDDLATTGGTQYF
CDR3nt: TGTGCCAGCAGTGATGACCTGGCGACAACAGGGGGGACCCAGTACTTC

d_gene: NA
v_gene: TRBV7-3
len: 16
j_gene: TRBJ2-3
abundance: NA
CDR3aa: CASSLVARGETDTQYF
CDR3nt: TGTGCCAGCAGCTTAGTCGCTAGGGGGGAGACAGATACGCAGTATTTT

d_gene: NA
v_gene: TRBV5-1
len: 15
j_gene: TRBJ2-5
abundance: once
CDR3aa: CASSLVGLGGETQYF
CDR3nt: TGCGCCAGCAGCTTAGTGGGGCTAGGAGGGGAGACCCAGTACTTC

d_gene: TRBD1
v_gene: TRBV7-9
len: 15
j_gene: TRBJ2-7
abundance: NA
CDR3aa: CASSSPGTGPYEQYF
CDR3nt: TGTGCCAGCAGCTCGCCCGGGACAGGGCCCTACGAGCAGTACTTC

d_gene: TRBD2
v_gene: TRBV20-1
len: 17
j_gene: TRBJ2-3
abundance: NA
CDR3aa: CSARVFGGALSTDTQYF
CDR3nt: TGCAGTGCTAGAGTTTTCGGGGGGGCCTTGAGCACAGATACGCAGTATTTT

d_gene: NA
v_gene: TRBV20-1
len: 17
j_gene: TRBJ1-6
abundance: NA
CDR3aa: CSASNGQKGPYNSPLHF
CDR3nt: TGCAGTGCTAGTAATGGGCAGAAGGGCCCCTATAATTCACCCCTCCACTTT

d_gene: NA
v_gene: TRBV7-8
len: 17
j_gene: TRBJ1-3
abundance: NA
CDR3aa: CASSLVGRSSSGNTIYF
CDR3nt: TGTGCCAGCAGCTTAGTCGGCCGGAGCAGCTCTGGAAACACCATATATTTT

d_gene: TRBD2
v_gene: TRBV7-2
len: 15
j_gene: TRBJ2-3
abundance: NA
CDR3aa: CASSRTRVNTDTQYF
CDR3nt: TGTGCCAGCAGCCGGACTAGAGTTAACACAGATACGCAGTATTTT

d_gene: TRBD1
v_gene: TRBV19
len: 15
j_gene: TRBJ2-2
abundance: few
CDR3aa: CASCDRGLNTGELFF
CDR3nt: TGTGCCAGCTGCGACAGGGGACTGAACACCGGGGAGCTGTTTTTT

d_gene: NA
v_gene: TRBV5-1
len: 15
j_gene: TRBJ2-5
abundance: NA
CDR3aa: CASSLALDGLETQYF
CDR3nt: TGCGCCAGCAGCTTGGCCCTTGACGGACTGGAGACCCAGTACTTC

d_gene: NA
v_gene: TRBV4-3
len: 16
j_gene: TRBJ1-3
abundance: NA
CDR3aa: CTSSQDAGGRGNTIYF
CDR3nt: TGCACCAGCAGCCAAGATGCGGGGGGCCGTGGAAACACCATATATTTT

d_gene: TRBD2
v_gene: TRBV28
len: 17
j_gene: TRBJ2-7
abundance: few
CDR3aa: CASSFASLAGGRNEQYF
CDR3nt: TGTGCCAGCAGTTTTGCCTCACTAGCGGGAGGGCGGAACGAGCAGTACTTC

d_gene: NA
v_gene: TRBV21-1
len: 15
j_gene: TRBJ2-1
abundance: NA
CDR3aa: CASSKEEGGLLEQFF
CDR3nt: TGTGCCAGCAGCAAGGAGGAAGGCGGCCTCCTTGAGCAGTTCTTC

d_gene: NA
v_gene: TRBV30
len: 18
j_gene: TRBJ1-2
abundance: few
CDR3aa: CAWSDWRKTDLFTYGYTF
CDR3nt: TGTGCCTGGAGTGATTGGAGGAAAACAGATCTTTTCACCTATGGCTACACCTTC

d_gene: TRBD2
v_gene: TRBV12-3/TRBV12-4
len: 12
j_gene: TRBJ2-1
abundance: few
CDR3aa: CASSLRLAGQFF
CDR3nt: TGTGCCAGCAGTTTAAGACTAGCGGGGCAGTTCTTC

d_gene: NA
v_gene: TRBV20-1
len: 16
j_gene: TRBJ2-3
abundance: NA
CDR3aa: CSARVYTAPSTDTQYF
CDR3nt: TGCAGTGCTAGAGTTTATACAGCCCCTAGCACAGATACGCAGTATTTT

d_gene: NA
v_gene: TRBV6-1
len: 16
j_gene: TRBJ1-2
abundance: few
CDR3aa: CATKPIPGAPDYGYTF
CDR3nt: TGTGCCACCAAACCCATTCCAGGGGCGCCGGACTATGGCTACACCTTC

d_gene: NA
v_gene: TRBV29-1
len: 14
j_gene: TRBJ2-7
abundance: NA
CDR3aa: CSVRGSGINYEQYF
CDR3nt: TGCAGCGTGAGGGGTTCAGGGATTAACTACGAGCAGTACTTC

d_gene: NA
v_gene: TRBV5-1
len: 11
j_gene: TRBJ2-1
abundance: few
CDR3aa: CASSASDEQFF
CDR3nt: TGCGCCAGCAGCGCGTCGGATGAGCAGTTCTTC

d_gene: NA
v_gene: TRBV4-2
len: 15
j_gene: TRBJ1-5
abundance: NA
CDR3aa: CASSQEVRSNQPQHF
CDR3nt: TGTGCCAGCAGCCAAGAGGTCCGTAGCAATCAGCCCCAGCATTTT

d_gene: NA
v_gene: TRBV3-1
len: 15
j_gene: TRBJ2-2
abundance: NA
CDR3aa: CASSRTDGVTGELFF
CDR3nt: TGTGCCAGCAGCCGGACGGACGGTGTTACCGGGGAGCTGTTTTTT

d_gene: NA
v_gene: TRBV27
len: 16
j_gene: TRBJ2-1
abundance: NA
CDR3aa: CASSFKASRLANEQFF
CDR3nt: TGTGCCAGCAGTTTTAAGGCGTCGCGGCTAGCTAACGAGCAGTTCTTC

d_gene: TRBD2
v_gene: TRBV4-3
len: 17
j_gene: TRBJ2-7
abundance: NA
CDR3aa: CASSQELSGRSSYEQYF
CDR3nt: TGCGCCAGCAGCCAAGAACTATCCGGGAGGAGCTCCTACGAGCAGTACTTC

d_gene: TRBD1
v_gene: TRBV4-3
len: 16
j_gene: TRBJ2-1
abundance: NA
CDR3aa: CASSQDWTGSYNEQFF
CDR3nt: TGCGCCAGCAGCCAAGATTGGACAGGCTCCTACAATGAGCAGTTCTTC

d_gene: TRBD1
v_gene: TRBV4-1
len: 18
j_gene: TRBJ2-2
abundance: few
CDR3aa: CASSRATGTAPNTGELFF
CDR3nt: TGCGCCAGCAGCCGGGCGACCGGGACAGCCCCGAACACCGGGGAGCTGTTTTTT

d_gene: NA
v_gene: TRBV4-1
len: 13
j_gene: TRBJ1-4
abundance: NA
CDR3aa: CASSKGSNEKLFF
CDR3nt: TGCGCCAGCTCGAAGGGATCTAATGAAAAACTGTTTTTT

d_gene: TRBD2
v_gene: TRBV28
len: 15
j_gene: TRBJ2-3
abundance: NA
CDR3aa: CASTPAGGSPDTQYF
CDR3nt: TGTGCCAGCACGCCGGCGGGAGGGTCCCCAGATACGCAGTATTTT

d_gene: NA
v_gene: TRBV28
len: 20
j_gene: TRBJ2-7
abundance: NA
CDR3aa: CASSTRRVARAGHKFYEQYF
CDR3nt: TGTGCCAGCAGCACGAGGCGGGTAGCGCGGGCGGGACACAAATTCTACGAGCAGTACTTC

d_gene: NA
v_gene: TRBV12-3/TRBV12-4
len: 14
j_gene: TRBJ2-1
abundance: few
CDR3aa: CASSPSGTYNEQFF
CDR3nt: TGTGCCAGCAGCCCTTCCGGAACATACAATGAGCAGTTCTTC

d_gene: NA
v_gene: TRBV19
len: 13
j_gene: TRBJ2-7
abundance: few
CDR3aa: CASSIGAWDEQYF
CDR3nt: TGTGCCAGTAGTATCGGGGCTTGGGACGAGCAGTACTTC

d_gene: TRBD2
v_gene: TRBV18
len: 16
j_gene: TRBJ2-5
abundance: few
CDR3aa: CASSPLGGNNQETQYF
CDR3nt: TGTGCCAGCTCACCACTCGGGGGGAACAACCAAGAGACCCAGTACTTC

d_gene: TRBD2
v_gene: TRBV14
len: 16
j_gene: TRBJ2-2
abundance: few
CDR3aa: CASSLLGRADTGELFF
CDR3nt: TGTGCCAGCAGCCTGCTGGGGAGGGCCGACACCGGGGAGCTGTTTTTT

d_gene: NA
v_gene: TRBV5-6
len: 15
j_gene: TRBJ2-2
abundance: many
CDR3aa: CASSFGAGGAGELFF
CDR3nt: TGTGCCAGCAGCTTCGGAGCGGGCGGGGCCGGGGAGCTGTTTTTT

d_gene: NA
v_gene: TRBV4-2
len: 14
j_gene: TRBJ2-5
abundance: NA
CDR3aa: CASSQFTGLETQYF
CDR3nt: TGTGCCAGCAGCCAATTTACAGGGTTGGAGACCCAGTACTTC

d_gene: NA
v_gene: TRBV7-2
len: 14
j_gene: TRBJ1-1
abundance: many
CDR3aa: CASRVYNMNTEAFF
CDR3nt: TGTGCCAGCAGGGTTTACAATATGAACACTGAAGCTTTCTTT

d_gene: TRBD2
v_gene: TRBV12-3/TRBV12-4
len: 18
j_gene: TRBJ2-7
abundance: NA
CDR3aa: CASSLAGLAGGADYEQYF
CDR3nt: TGTGCCAGCAGTTTGGCGGGACTAGCGGGAGGGGCCGACTACGAGCAGTACTTC

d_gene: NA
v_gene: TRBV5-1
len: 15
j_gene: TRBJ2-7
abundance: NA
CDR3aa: CASSPRTTFSYEQYF
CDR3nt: TGCGCCAGCAGCCCCCGAACGACGTTCTCCTACGAGCAGTACTTC

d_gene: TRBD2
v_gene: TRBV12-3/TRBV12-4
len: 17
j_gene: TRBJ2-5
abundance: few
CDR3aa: CASSFWREGGRPETQYF
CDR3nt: TGTGCCAGCAGTTTCTGGCGGGAGGGCGGCCGTCCCGAGACCCAGTACTTC

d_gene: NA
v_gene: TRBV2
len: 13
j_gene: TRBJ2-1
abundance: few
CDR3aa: CAVSRPTYNEQFF
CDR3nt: TGTGCCGTGAGCAGGCCTACCTACAATGAGCAGTTCTTC

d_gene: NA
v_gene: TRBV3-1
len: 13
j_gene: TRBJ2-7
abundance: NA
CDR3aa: CASSQCGAYEQYF
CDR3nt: TGTGCCAGCAGCCAATGCGGGGCCTACGAGCAGTACTTC

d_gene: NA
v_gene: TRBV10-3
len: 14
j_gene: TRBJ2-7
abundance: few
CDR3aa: CAISSGTVTYEQYF
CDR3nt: TGTGCCATCAGCTCCGGGACGGTCACCTACGAGCAGTACTTC

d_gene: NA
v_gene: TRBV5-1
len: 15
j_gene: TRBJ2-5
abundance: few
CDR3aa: CASTRWGQGGETQYF
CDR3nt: TGCGCCAGCACCCGCTGGGGCCAGGGTGGCGAGACCCAGTACTTC

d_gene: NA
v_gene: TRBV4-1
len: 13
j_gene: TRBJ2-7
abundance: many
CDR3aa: CASSQDRGYEQYF
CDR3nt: TGCGCCAGCAGCCAAGACAGGGGCTACGAGCAGTACTTC

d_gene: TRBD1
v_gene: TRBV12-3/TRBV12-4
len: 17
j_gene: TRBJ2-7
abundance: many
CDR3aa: CASSLGFGDRSSYEQYF
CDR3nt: TGTGCCAGCAGTTTGGGTTTTGGGGACAGAAGCTCCTACGAGCAGTACTTC

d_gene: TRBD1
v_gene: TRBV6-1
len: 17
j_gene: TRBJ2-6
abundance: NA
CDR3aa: CASRDYTGGSGANVLTF
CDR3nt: TGTGCCAGCAGAGACTATACAGGGGGCAGTGGGGCCAACGTCCTGACTTTC

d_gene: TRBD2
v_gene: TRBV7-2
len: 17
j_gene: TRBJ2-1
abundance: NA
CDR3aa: CASSLNNRLAGNNEQFF
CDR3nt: TGTGCCAGCAGCCTCAACAACCGACTAGCGGGTAACAATGAGCAGTTCTTC

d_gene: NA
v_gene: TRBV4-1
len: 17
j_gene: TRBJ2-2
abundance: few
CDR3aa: CASSQPGLASNTGELFF
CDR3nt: TGCGCCAGCAGCCAACCGGGCCTGGCCAGCAACACCGGGGAGCTGTTTTTT